This T cell receptor (beta chain) was sequenced during a study of OX40 agonist ivuxolimab in advanced cancers. On cycle 4 day 1 and cycle 7 day 1, as well as at baseline, blood was sampled. Germline CDR1 reads KGHSH; CDR2 reads LQKENI. This CDR3 region has 17 residues. The J segment lost 6 bases and the V segment lost 1 base, leaving 8 bases of the junction unmatched. The method was immunoSEQ multiplex PCR; TCRdb's version includes in-frame clones alone and lacks a portion of them. In the table there are 55,000 to 70,000 clones, about 84% of which are singletons. The specimen comprised CD4+ or CD8+ T cells sorted from blood, sampled in a trial of the OX40 agonist ivuxolimab. V and J are TRBV18 and TRBJ1-5; 11 nucleotides agree with TRBD1. The TCR originated in an adult with an advanced solid tumor such as melanoma, head and neck, liver or kidney cancer. DNA for the CDR3: TGTGCCAGCTCACCACTTGGAAGGACAGGGGGCGGTCAGCCCCAGCATTTT. This codes for CASSPLGRTGGGQPQHF.